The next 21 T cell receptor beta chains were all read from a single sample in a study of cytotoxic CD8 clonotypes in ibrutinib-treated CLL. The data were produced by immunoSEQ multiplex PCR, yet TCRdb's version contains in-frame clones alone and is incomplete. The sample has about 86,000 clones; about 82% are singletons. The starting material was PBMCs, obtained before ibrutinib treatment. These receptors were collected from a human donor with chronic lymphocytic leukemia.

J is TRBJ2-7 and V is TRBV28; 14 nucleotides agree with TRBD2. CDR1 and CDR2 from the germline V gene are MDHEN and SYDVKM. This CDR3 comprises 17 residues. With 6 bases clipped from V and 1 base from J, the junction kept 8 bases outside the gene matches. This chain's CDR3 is CASRLGTSGRSSYEQYF. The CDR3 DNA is TGTGCCAGCAGACTCGGGACTAGCGGGAGATCATCCTACGAGCAGTACTTC.

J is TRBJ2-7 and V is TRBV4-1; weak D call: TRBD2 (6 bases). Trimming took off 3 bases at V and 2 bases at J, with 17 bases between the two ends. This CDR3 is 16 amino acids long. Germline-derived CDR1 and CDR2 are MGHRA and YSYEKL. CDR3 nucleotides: TGCGCCAGCAGCCAGTCCCTCAGACTAGTGACCTACGAGCAGTACTTC. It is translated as CASSQSLRLVTYEQYF.

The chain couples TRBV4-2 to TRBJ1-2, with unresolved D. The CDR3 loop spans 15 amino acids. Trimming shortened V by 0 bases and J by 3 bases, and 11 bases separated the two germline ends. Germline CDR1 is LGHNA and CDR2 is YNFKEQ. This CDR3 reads CASSQDSIGYYGYTF. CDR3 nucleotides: TGTGCCAGCAGCCAAGATTCGATAGGGTACTATGGCTACACCTTC.

In DNA form, the CDR3 reads TGTGCCAGCAGCAACCCCGGACAGGGAAGATCCTACGAGCAGTACTTC. Its translation is CASSNPGQGRSYEQYF. The rearrangement joins TRBV21-1 to TRBJ2-7; the table's TRBD1 call for D was not verified on the DNA. TRBV21-1 is flagged as a pseudogene. CDR3 size: 16 residues.

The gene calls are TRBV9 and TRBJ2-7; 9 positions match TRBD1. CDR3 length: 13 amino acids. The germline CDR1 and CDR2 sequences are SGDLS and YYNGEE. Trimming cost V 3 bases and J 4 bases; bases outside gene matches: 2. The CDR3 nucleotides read TGTGCCAGCAGCGAGGACAGGGGTTACGAGCAGTACTTC. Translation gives CASSEDRGYEQYF.

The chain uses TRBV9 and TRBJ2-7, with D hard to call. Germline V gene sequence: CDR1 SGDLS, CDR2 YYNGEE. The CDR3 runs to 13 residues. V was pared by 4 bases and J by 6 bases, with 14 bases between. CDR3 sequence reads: CASSPALTGEQYF. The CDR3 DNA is TGTGCCAGCAGCCCCGCACTTACTGGCGAGCAGTACTTC.

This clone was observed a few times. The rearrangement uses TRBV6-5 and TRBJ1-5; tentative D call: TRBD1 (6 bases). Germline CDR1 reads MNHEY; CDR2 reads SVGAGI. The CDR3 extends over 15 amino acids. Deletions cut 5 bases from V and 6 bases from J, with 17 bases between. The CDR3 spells CASSADRQGGQPQHF. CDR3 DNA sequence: TGTGCCAGCAGTGCCGACAGGCAAGGCGGTCAGCCCCAGCATTTT.

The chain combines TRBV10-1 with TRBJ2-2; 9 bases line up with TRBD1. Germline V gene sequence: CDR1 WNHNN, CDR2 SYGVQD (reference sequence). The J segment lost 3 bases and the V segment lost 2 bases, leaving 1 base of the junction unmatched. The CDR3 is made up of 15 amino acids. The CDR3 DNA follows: TGCGCCAGCAGTGAGAGGACAGGGGACACCGGGGAGCTGTTTTTT. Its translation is CASSERTGDTGELFF.

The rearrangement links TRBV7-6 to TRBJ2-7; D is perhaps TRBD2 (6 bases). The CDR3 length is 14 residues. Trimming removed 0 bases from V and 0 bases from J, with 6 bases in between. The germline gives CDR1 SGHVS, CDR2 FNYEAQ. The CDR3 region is CASSLAEGSYEQYF. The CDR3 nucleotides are TGTGCCAGCAGCTTAGCGGAGGGCTCCTACGAGCAGTACTTC. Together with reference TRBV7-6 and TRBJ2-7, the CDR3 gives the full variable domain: GAGVSQSPRYKVTKRGQDVALRCDPISGHVSLYWYRQALGQGPEFLTYFNYEAQQDKSGLPNDRFSAERPEGSISTLTIQRTEQRDSAMYRCASSLAEGSYEQYFGPGTRLTVT.

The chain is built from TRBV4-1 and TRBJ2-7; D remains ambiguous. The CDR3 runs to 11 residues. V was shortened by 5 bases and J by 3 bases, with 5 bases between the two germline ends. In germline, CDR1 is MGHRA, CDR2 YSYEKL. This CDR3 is CASSGDYEQYF. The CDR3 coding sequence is TGCGCCAGCAGCGGAGACTACGAGCAGTACTTC.

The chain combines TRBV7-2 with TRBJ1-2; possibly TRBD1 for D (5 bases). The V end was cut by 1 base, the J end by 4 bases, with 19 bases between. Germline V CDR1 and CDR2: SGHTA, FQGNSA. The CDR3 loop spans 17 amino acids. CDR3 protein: CASSLEPAGSLGYGYTF. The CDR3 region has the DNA TGTGCCAGCAGCTTAGAACCCGCAGGGAGTCTTGGCTATGGCTACACCTTC.

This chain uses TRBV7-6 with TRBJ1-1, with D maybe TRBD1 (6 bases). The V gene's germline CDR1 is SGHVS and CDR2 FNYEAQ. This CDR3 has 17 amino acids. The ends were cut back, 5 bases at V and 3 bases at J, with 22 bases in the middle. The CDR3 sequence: CASSASGTSSTDTEAFF. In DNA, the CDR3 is TGTGCCAGCAGCGCCTCCGGGACATCCTCTACGGACACTGAAGCTTTCTTT.

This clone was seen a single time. This CDR3 reads CASSPGPNQPQHF. CDR3 bases: TGTGCCAGCTCACCTGGTCCCAATCAGCCCCAGCATTTT. The V call is TRBV18, the J call TRBJ1-5; D gene unclear. V dropped 3 bases and J dropped 3 bases, with 6 bases sitting between them. Germline V CDR1 and CDR2: KGHSH, LQKENI. There are 13 residues in the CDR3.

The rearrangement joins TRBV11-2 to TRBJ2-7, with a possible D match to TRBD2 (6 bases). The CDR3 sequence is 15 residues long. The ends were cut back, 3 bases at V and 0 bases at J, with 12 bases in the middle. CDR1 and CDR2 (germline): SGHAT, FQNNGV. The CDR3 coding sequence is TGTGCCAGCAGCTTGGGAGGCATCGGCTCCTACGAGCAGTACTTC. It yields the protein CASSLGGIGSYEQYF.

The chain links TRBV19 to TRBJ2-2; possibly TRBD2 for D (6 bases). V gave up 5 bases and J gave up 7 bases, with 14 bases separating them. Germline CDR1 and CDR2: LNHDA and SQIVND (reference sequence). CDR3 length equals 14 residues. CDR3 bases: TGTGCCAGTAGTCGACTAGTTTCGGGCGGGGAGCTGTTTTTT. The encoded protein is CASSRLVSGGELFF.

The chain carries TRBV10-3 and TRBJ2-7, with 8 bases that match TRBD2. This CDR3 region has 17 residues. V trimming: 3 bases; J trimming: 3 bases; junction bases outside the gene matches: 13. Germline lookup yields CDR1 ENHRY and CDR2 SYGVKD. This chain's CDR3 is CAISERAGAGTNYEQYF. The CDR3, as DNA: TGTGCCATCAGTGAACGAGCGGGGGCTGGGACGAACTACGAGCAGTACTTC.

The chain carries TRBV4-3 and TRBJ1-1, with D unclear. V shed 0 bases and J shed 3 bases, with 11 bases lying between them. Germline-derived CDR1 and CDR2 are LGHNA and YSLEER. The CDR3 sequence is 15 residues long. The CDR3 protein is CASSQEPARDTEAFF. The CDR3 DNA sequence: TGCGCCAGCAGCCAAGAACCCGCGAGGGACACTGAAGCTTTCTTT.

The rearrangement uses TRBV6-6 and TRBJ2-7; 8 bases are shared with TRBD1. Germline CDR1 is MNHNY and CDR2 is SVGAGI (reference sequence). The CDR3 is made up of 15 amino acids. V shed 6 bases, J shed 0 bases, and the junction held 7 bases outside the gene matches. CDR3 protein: CASRDYRGSSYEQYF. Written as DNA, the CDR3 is TGTGCCAGCAGGGACTACAGGGGGAGCTCCTACGAGCAGTACTTC.

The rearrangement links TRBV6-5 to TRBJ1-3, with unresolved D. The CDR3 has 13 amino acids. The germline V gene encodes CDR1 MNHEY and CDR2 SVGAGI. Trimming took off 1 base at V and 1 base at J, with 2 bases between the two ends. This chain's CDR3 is CASSYLSGNTIYF. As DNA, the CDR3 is TGTGCCAGCAGTTACTTGTCTGGAAACACCATATATTTT.

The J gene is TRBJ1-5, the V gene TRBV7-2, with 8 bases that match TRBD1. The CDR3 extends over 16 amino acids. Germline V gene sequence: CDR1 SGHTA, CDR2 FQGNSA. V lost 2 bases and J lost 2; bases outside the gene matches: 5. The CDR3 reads CASSLTPGQGNQPQHF. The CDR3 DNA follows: TGTGCCAGCAGCTTAACACCGGGACAGGGCAATCAGCCCCAGCATTTT.

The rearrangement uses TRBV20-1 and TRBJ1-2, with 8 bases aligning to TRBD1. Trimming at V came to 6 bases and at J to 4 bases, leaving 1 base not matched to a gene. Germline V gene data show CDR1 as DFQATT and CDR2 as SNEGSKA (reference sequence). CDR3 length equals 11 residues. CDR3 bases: TGCAGTGCCCAGGGGGCCTATGGCTACACCTTC. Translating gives CSAQGAYGYTF.